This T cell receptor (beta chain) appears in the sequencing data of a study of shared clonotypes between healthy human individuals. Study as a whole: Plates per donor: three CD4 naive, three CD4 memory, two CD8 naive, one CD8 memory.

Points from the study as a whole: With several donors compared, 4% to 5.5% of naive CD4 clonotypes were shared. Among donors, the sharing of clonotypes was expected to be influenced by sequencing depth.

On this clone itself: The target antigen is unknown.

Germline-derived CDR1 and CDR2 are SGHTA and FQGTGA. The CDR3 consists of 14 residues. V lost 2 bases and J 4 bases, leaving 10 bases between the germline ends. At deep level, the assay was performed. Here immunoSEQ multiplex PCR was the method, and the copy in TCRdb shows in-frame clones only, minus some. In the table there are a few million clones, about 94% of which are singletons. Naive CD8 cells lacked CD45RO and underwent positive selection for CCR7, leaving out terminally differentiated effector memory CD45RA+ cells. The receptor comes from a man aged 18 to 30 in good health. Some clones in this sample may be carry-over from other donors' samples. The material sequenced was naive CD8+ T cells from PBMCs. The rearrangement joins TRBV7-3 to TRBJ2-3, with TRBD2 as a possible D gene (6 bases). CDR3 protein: CASSLAGTSDTQYF. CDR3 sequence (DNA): TGTGCCAGCAGCTTAGCTGGGACTTCAGATACGCAGTATTTT.